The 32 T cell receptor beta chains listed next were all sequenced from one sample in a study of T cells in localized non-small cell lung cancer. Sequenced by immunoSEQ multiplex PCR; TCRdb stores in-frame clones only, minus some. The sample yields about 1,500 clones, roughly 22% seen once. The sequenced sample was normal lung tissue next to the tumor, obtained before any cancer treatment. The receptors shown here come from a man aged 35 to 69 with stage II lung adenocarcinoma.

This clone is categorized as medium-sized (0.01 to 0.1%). The CDR3 DNA reads TGTGCCAGCAGCGCCGGGACTGGCTACAATGAGCAGTTCTTC. It yields the protein CASSAGTGYNEQFF. The chain recombines TRBV9 with TRBJ2-1, with TRBD2 as a possible D gene (6 bases). V lost 3 bases to trimming and J lost 3 bases, with 10 bases between them. CDR3 size: 14 residues. Germline assignment: CDR1 SGDLS and CDR2 YYNGEE.

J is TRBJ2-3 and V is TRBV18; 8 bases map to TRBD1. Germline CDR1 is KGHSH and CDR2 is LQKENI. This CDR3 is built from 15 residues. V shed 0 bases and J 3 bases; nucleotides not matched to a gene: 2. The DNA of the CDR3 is TGTGCCAGCTCACCACCGACAGGGGATACAGATACGCAGTATTTT. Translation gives CASSPPTGDTDTQYF.

The DNA for the CDR3 is TGCGCCAGCAGCTTAGTGATGGACACCGGGGAGCTGTTTTTT. This sequence encodes CASSLVMDTGELFF. The rearrangement uses TRBV5-1 and TRBJ2-2, with D unresolved. V was clipped by 2 bases and J by 3 bases, with 8 bases between them. This CDR3 has 14 amino acids. CDR1 and CDR2 (germline): SGHRS, YFSETQ.

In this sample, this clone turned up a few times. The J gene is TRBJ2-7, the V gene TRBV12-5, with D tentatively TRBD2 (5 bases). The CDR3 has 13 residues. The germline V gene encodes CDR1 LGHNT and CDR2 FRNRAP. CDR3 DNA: TGTGCCAGCGGTGCTTTAGGGCCCTACGAGCAGTACTTC. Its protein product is CASGALGPYEQYF.

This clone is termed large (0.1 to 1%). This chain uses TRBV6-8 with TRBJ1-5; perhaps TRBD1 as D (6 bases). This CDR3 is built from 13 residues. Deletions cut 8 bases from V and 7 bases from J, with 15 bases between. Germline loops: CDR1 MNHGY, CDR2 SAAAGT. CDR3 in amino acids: CASGLDRTQPQHF. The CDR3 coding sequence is TGTGCCAGCGGCCTGGACAGAACACAGCCCCAGCATTTT.

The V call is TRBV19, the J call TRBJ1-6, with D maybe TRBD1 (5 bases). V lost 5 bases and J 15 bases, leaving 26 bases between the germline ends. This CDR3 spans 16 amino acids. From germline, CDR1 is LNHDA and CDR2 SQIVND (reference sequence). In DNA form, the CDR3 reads TGTGCCAGTAGTCTCCTCTCCGGGACCGGGGATGGTAACCTCCACTTT. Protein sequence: CASSLLSGTGDGNLHF.

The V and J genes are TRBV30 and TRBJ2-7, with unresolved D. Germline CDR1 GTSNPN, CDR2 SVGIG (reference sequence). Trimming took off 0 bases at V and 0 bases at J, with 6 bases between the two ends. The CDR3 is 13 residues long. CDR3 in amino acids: CAWSVSHSYEQYF. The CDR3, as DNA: TGTGCCTGGAGTGTTTCCCACTCCTACGAGCAGTACTTC.

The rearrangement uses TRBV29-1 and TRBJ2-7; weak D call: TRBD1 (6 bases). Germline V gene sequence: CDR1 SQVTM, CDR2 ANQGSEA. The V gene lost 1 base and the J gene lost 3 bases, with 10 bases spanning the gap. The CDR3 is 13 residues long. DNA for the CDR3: TGCAGCGTTGAAGGGGACACCCGCTACGAGCAGTACTTC. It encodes CSVEGDTRYEQYF.

In DNA form, the CDR3 reads TGTGCCTGGAGGGGGCCGGGGGATCAGCCCCAGCATTTT. This encodes CAWRGPGDQPQHF. V usage is TRBV30 and J usage is TRBJ1-5; D perhaps matches TRBD1 (5 bases). This CDR3 contains 13 residues. CDR1 GTSNPN and CDR2 SVGIG come from the germline V gene (reference sequence). V shed 3 bases and J shed 5 bases, with 11 bases lying between them.

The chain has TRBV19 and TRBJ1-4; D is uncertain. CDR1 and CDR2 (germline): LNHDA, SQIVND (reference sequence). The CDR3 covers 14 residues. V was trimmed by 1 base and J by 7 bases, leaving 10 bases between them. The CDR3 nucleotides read TGTGCCAGTAGTATAGTAGCCAATCGTGAAAAACTGTTTTTT. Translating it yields CASSIVANREKLFF.

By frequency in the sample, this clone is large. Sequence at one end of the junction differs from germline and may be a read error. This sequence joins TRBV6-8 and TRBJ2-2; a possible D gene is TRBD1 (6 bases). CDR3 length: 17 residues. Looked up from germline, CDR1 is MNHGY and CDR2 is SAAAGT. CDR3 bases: TGTGCCATCAGTGGGGGCAACCCGAAAGAATTTACCGGGGAGCTGTTTTTT. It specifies CAISGGNPKEFTGELFF.

CDR3 nucleotides: TGTGCCAGCAGCTTTCCGGGACTTCGGGGGAGGGATACGCAGTATTTT. Translation gives CASSFPGLRGRDTQYF. V is TRBV11-3 and J is TRBJ2-3; weak D call: TRBD2 (6 bases). CDR1 is SGHNT and CDR2 is YENEEA in the germline V gene. Trimming removed 3 bases from V and 6 bases from J, with 19 bases in between. There are 16 residues in the CDR3.

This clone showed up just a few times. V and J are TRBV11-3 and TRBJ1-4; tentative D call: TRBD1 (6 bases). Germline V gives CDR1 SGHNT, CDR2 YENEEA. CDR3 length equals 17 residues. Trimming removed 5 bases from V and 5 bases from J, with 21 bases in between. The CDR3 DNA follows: TGTGCCAGCAGCCCATACGCGATGGACAGATTAAATGAAAAACTGTTTTTT. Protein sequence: CASSPYAMDRLNEKLFF.

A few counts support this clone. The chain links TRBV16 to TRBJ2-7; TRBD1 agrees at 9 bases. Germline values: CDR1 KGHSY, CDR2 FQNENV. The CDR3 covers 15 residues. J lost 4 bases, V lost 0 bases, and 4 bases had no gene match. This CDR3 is CASSQSWDRVYEQYF. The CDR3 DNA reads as TGTGCCAGCAGCCAATCGTGGGACAGGGTATACGAGCAGTACTTC.

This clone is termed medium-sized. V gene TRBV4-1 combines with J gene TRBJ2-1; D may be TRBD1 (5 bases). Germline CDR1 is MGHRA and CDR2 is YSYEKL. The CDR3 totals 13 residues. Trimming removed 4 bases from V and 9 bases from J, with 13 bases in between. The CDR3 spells CASSPYTGGEQFF. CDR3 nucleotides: TGCGCCAGCAGCCCCTATACAGGTGGTGAGCAGTTCTTC.

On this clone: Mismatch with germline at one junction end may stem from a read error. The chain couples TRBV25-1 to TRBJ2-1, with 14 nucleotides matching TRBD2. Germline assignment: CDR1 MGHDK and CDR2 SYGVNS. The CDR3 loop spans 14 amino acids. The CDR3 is CASSYTGTSGSAVF. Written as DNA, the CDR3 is TGTGCCAGCAGTTACACCGGGACTAGCGGGAGTGCGGTCTTC.

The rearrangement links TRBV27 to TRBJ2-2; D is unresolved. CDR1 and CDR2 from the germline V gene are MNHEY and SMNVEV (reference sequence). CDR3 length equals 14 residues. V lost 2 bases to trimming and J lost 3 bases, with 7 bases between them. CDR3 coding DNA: TGTGCCAGCAGTTTAGCGCTTTACACCGGGGAGCTGTTTTTT. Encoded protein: CASSLALYTGELFF.

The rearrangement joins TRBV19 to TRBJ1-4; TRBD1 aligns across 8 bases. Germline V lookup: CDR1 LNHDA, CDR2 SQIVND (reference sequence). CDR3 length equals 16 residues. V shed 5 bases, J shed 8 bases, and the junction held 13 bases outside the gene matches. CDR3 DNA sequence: TGTGCCAGTAGTGTCGTTCCAGGGGGCAAGGAAGAAAAACTGTTTTTT. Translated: CASSVVPGGKEEKLFF.

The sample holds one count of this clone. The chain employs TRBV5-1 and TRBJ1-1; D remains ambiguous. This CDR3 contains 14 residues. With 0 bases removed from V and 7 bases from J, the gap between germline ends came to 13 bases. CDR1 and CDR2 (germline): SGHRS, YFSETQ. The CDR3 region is CASSLAGGESEAFF. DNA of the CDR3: TGCGCCAGCAGCTTGGCCGGCGGAGAAAGTGAAGCTTTCTTT.

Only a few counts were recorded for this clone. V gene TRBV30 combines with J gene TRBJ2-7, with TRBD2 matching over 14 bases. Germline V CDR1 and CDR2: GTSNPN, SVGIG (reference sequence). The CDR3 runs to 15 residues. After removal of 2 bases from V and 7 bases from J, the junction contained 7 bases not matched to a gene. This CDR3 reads CAWSPRLAGGDEQYF. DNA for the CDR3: TGTGCCTGGAGTCCCCGACTAGCGGGAGGGGATGAGCAGTACTTC.

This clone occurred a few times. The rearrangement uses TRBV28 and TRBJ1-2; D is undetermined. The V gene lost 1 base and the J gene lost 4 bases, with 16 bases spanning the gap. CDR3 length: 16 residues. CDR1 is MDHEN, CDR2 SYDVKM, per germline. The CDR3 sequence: CASSLSEGGGSYGYTF. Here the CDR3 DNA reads TGTGCCAGCAGTTTATCCGAAGGCGGAGGAAGCTATGGCTACACCTTC.

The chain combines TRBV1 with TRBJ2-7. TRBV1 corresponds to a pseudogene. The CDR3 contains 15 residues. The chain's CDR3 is CASSQDWVGSYEQYF. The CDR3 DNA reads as TGCGCCAGCAGCCAAGATTGGGTAGGGTCCTACGAGCAGTACTTC.

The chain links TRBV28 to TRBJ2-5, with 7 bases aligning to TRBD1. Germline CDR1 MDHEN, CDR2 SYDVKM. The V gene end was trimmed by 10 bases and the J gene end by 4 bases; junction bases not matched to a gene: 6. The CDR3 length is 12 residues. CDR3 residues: CATKGQLETQYF. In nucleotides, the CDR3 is TGTGCCACCAAGGGACAGTTAGAGACCCAGTACTTC. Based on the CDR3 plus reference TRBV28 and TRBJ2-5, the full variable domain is DVKVTQSSRYLVKRTGEKVFLECVQDMDHENMFWYRQDPGLGLRLIYFSYDVKMKEKGDIPEGYSVSREKKERFSLILESASTNQTSMYLCATKGQLETQYFGPGTRLLVL.

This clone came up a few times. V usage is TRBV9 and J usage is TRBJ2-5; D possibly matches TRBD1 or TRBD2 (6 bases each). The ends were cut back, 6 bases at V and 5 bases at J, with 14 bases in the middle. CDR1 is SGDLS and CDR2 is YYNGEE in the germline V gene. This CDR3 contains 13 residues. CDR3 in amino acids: CASTTQGGETQYF. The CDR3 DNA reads TGTGCCAGCACCACACAGGGAGGCGAGACCCAGTACTTC.

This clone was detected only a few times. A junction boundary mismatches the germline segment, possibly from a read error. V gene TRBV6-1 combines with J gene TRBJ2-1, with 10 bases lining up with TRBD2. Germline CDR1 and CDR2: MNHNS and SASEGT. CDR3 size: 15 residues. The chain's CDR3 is CAISEGSGRADEQFF. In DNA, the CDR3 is TGTGCCATCAGTGAAGGAAGCGGGAGGGCCGACGAGCAGTTCTTC.

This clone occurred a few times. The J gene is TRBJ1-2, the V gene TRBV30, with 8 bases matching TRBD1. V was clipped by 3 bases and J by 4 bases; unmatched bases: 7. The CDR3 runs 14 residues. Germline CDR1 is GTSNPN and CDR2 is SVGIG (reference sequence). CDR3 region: CAWSAGGEVYGYTF. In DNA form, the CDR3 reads TGTGCCTGGAGCGCAGGGGGCGAGGTCTATGGCTACACCTTC.

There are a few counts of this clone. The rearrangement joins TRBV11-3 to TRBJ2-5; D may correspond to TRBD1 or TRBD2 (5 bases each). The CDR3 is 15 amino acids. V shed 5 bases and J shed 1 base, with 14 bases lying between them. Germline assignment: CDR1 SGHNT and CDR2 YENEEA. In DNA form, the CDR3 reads TGTGCCAGCAGCCCGATTCCAGGGACCCAAGAGACCCAGTACTTC. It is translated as CASSPIPGTQETQYF.

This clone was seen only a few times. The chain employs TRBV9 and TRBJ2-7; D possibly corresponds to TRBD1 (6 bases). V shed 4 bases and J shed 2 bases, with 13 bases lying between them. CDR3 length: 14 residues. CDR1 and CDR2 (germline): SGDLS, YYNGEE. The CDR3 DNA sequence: TGTGCCAGCAGCTTTGGGGACAAGACCTACGAGCAGTACTTC. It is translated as CASSFGDKTYEQYF. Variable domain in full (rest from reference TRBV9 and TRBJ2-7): DSGVTQTPKHLITATGQRVTLRCSPRSGDLSVYWYQQSLDQGLQFLIQYYNGEERAKGNILERFSAQQFPDLHSELNLSSLELGDSALYFCASSFGDKTYEQYFGPGTRLTVT.

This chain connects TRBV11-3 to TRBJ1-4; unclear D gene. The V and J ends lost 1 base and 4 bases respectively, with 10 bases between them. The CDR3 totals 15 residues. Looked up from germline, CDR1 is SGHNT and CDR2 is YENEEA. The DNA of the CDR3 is TGTGCCAGCAGCTTAGGGGCGGTTTTTAATGAAAAACTGTTTTTT. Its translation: CASSLGAVFNEKLFF.

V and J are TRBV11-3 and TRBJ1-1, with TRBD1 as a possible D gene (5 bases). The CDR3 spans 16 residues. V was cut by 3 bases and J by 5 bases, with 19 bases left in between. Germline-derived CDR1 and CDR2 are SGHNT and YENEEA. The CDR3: CASSLGWSGTGTEAFF. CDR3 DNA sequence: TGTGCCAGCAGCTTGGGTTGGTCAGGGACGGGAACTGAAGCTTTCTTT.

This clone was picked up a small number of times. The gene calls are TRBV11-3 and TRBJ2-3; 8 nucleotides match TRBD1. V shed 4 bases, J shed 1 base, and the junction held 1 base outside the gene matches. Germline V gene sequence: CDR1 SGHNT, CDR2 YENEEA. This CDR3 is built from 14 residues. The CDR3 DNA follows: TGTGCCAGCAGCTCACAGGGGGGCACAGATACGCAGTATTTT. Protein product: CASSSQGGTDTQYF.

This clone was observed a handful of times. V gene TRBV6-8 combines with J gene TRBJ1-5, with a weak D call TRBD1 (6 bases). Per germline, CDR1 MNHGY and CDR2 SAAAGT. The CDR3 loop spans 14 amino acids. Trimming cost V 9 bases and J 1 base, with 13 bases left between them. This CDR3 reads CASGRGVSNQPQHF. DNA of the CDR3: TGTGCCAGTGGTAGGGGGGTCAGCAATCAGCCCCAGCATTTT.